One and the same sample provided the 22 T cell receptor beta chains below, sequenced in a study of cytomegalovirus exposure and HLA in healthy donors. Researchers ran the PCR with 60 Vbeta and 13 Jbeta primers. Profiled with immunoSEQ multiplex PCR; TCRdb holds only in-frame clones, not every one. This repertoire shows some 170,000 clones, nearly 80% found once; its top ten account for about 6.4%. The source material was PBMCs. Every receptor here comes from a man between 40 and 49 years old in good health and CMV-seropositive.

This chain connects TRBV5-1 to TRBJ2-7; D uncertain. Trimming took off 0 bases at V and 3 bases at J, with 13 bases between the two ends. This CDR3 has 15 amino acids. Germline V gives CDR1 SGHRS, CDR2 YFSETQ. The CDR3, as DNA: TGCGCCAGCAGCTTGGCCGTCACTGCCGACTACGAGCAGTACTTC. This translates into CASSLAVTADYEQYF.

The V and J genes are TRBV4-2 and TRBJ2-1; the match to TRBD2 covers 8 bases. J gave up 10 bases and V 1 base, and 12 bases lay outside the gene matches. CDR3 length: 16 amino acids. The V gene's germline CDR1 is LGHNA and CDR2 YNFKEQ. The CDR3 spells CASSQGVSGRGEEQFF. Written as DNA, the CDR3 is TGTGCCAGCAGCCAAGGAGTCAGCGGGAGAGGGGAGGAGCAGTTCTTC.

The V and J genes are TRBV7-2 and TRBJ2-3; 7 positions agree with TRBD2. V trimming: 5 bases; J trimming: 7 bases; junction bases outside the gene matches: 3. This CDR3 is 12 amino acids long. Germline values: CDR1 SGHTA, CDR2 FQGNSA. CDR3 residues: CASSRAGNTQYF. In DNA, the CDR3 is TGTGCCAGCAGCCGAGCGGGAAATACGCAGTATTTT. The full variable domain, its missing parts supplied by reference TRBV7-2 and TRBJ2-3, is GAGVSQSPSNKVTEKGKDVELRCDPISGHTALYWYRQSLGQGLEFLIYFQGNSAPDKSGLPSDRFSAERTGGSVSTLTIQRTQQEDSAVYLCASSRAGNTQYFGPGTRLTVL.

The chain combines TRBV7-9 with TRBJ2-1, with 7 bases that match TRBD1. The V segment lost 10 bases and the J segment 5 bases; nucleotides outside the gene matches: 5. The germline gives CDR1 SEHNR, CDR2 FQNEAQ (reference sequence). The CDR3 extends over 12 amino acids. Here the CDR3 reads CATSRGNNEQFF. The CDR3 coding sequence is TGTGCCACCTCCAGGGGGAACAATGAGCAGTTCTTC.

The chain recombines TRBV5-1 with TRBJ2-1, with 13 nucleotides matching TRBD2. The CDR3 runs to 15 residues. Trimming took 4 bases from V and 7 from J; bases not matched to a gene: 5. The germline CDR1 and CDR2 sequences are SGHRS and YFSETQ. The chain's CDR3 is CASSTGLAGVNEQFF. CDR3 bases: TGCGCCAGCAGCACTGGACTAGCGGGAGTGAATGAGCAGTTCTTC.

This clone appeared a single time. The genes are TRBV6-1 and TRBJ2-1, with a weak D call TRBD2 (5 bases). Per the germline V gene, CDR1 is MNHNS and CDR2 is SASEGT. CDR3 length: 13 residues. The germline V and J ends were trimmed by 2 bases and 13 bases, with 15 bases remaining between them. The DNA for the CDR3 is TGTGCCAGCAGTGAATTAGAGGGCGGTAGACAGTTCTTC. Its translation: CASSELEGGRQFF.

As DNA, the CDR3 is TGTGCCAGTAGTGCGGACAGGGTGGTAGGCAATGAGCAGTTCTTC. Translation gives CASSADRVVGNEQFF. The rearrangement uses TRBV19 and TRBJ2-1; 8 nucleotides line up with TRBD1. In germline, CDR1 is LNHDA, CDR2 SQIVND (reference sequence). Trimming took 5 bases from V and 6 from J; bases not matched to a gene: 9. The CDR3 is made up of 15 amino acids. The variable domain in full, with the rest retrieved from reference TRBV19 and TRBJ2-1, is DGGITQSPKYLFRKEGQNVTLSCEQNLNHDAMYWYRQDPGQGLRLIYYSQIVNDFQKGDIAEGYSVSREKKESFPLTVTSAQKNPTAFYLCASSADRVVGNEQFFGPGTRLTVL.

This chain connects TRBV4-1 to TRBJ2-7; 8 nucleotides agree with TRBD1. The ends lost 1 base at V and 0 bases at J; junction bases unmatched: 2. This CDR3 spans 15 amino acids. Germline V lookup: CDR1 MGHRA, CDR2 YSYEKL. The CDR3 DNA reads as TGCGCCAGCAGCCAAGGACAGGGGCACTCCTACGAGCAGTACTTC. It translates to CASSQGQGHSYEQYF.

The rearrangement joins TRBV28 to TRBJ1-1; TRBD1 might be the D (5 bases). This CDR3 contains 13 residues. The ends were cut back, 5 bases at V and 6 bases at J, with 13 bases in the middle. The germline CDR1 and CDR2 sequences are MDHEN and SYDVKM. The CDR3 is CASSVGGRAEAFF. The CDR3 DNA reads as TGTGCCAGCAGTGTGGGGGGTAGGGCTGAAGCTTTCTTT.

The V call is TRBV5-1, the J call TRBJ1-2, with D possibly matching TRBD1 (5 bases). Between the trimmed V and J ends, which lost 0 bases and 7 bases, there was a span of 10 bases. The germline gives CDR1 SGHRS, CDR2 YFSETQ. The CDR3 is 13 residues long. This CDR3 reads CASSLGQGSGYTF. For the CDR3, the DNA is TGCGCCAGCAGCTTGGGTCAGGGTTCTGGCTACACCTTC.

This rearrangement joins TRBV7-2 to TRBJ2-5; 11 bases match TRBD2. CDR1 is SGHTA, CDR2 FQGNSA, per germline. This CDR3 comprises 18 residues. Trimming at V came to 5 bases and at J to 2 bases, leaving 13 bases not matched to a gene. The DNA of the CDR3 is TGTGCCAGCAGCCGCCCGAGACTAGCGGGGCGCTCTCAAGAGACCCAGTACTTC. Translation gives CASSRPRLAGRSQETQYF.

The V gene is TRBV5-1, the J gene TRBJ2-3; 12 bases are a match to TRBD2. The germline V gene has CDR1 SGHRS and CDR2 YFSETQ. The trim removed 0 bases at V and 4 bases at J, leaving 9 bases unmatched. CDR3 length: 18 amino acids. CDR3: CASSLEGASGRAADTQYF. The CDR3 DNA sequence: TGCGCCAGCAGCTTGGAAGGGGCTAGCGGGAGGGCCGCAGATACGCAGTATTTT.

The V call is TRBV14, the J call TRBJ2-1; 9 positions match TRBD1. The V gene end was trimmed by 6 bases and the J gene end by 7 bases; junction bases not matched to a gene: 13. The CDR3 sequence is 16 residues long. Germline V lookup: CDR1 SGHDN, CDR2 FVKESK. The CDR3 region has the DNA TGTGCCAGCAGTCCGGACAGGGGCCGTGTTTGGAATGAGCAGTTCTTC. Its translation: CASSPDRGRVWNEQFF.

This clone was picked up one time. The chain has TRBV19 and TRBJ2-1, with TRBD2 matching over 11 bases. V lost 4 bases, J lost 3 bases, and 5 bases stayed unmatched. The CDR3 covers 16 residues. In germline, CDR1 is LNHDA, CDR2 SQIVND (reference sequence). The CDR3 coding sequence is TGTGCCAGTAGTACCTCGACTAGCGGGATCTACAATGAGCAGTTCTTC. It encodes CASSTSTSGIYNEQFF.

This chain's CDR3 is CASSRLSGYTF. For the CDR3, the DNA is TGTGCCAGCAGCCGCCTATCTGGCTACACCTTC. The rearrangement links TRBV28 to TRBJ1-2; D is uncertain. CDR3 size: 11 residues. Trimming pared 6 bases from V and 7 bases from J, leaving 9 bases between. Germline-derived CDR1 and CDR2 are MDHEN and SYDVKM.

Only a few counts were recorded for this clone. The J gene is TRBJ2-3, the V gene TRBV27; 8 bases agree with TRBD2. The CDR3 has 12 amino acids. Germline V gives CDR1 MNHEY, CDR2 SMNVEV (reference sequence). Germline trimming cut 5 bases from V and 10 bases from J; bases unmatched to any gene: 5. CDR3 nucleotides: TGTGCCAGCAGTACGACTAGCGACTCGCAGTATTTT. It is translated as CASSTTSDSQYF.

CDR3 in DNA: TGTGCCAGCAGCGTAAGCGGGGGCACTGAAGCTTTCTTT. Protein product: CASSVSGGTEAFF. V gene TRBV9 combines with J gene TRBJ1-1; a possible D gene is TRBD1 (5 bases). The germline CDR1 and CDR2 sequences are SGDLS and YYNGEE. There are 13 residues in the CDR3. V lost 1 base, J lost 4 bases, and 8 bases lay in between.

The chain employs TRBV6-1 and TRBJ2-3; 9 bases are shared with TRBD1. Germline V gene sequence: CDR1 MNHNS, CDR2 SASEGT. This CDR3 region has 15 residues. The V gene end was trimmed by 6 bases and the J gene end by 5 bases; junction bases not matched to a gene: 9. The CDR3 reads CASRPQGARRDTQYF. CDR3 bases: TGTGCCAGCAGACCACAGGGGGCGCGTCGAGATACGCAGTATTTT.

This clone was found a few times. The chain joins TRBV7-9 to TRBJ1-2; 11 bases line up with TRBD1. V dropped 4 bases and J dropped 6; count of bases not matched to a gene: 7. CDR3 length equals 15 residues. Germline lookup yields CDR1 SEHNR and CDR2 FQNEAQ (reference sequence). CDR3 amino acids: CASSSDRTGGDGYTF. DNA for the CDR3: TGTGCCAGCAGCTCCGACCGGACAGGGGGCGATGGCTACACCTTC.

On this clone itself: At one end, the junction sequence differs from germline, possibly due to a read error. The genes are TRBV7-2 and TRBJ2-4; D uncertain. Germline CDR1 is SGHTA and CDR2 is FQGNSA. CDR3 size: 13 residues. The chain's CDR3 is CASSLAAKNSQYF. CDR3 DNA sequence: TGTGCCAGCAGCTTAGCAGCCAAAAACAGTCAGTACTTC.

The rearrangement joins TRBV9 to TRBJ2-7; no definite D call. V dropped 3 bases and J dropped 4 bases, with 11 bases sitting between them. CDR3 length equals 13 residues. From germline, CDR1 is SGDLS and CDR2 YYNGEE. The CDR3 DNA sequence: TGTGCCAGCAGCGGAATATCCACATACGAGCAGTACTTC. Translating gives CASSGISTYEQYF.

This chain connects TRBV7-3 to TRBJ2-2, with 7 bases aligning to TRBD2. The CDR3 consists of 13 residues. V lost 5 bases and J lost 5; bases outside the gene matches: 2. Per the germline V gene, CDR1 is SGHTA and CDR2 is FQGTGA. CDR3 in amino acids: CASSPGGTGELFF. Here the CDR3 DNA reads TGTGCCAGCAGCCCCGGGGGGACCGGGGAGCTGTTTTTT. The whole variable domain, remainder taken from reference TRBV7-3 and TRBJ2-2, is GAGVSQTPSNKVTEKGKYVELRCDPISGHTALYWYRQSLGQGPEFLIYFQGTGAADDSGLPNDRFFAVRPEGSVSTLKIQRTERGDSAVYLCASSPGGTGELFFGEGSRLTVL.